This paragraph covers one T cell receptor beta chain sequence. Which antigen it targets is not known. No much larger clonotype is one base removed from it; base qualities were not supplied. CDR3 length: 14 amino acids, cysteine to phenylalanine. The sequence is cut down to CDR3 DNA, 42 bases in frame from base 1. As encoded in the germline V gene, CDR1 is SGHVS while CDR2 is FNYEAQ. V is clipped by 5 bases and J by 1 base, and the sequence between their germline boundaries is 12 bases long. The data derive from a study of T cell repertoires in cytomegalovirus infection (dated by TCRdb to between 2018 and 2021). For the study in its entirety: Peptide stimulations targeted recently identified HLA-C-restricted CMV epitopes, whose presentation resists viral immunomodulation, together with well-studied HLA-B-restricted epitopes. Donor HLA type was relevant to the analysis, as public TCR beta signatures indicated carriage of CMV infection together with the matching HLA type.

The full study reports these points: In the ex vivo response, HLA-C-restricted CMV-specific TCR beta clonotypes were dominant, and in two of eight donors the single most frequent clonotype came from this HLA-C-restricted group. In both this cohort and an independent cohort of a few hundred donors, the cumulative frequency of public TCR beta family members distinguished carriers of CMV infection plus the relevant HLA type.

TCRdb records Illumina HiSeq 1500 as the sequencer. The public reads were reanalyzed by TCRdb: fastp trimming at Q25, MiXCR alignment, in-frame beta chains only. Rows are unified per CDR3 protein, each entry keeping the most common DNA and genes. In all, the sample holds about 480,000 distinct CDR3 sequences, and 30% to 35% of those were seen once. Roughly 17% of the sample is in the top ten clones. What the treatment or condition label conveys for this sample: in vitro stimulation with specific CMV peptide epitopes to enrich CMV-specific T cells. This TCR was sampled from a human donor in good health (CMV status not recorded). Some clones in this sample may be carry-over from other donors' samples. The sequenced sample was cultured PBMCs, obtained from culture after CMV antigen stimulation. The chain is made from TRBV7-6 and TRBJ2-7; a confident D gene designation cannot be given. The nucleotide sequence is TGTGCCAGCAGCCCGGCGCCTAATTCCTACGAGCAGTACTTC. Translation gives CASSPAPNSYEQYF.